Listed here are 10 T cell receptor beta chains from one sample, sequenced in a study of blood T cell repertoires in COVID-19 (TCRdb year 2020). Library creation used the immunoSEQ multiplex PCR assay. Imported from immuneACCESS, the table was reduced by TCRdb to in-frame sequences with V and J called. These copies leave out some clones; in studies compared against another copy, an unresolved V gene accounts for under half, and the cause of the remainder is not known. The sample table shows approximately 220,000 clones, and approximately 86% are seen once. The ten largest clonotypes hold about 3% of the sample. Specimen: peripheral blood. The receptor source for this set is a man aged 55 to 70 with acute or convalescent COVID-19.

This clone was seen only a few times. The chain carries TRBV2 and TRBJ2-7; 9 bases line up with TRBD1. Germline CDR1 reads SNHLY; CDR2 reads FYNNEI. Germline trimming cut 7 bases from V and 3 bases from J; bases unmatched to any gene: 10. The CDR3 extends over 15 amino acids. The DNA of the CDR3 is TGTGCCAGCAAAGGACAGGGGAGTAACGACTACGAGCAGTACTTC. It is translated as CASKGQGSNDYEQYF.

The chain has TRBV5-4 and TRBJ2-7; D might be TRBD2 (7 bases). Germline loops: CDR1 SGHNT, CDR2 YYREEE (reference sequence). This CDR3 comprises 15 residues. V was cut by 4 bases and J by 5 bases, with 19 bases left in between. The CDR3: CASSPGGGGFNEQYF. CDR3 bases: TGTGCCAGCAGCCCGGGGGGCGGGGGATTCAACGAGCAGTACTTC. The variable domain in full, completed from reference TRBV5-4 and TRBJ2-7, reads ETGVTQSPTHLIKTRGQQVTLRCSSQSGHNTVSWYQQALGQGPQFIFQYYREEENGRGNFPPRFSGLQFPNYSSELNVNALELDDSALYLCASSPGGGGFNEQYFGPGTRLTVT.

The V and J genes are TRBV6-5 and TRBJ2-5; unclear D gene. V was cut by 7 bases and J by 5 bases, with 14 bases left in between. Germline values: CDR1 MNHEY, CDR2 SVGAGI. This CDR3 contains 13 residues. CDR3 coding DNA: TGTGCCAGCACCCTACCAGGTTCGGAGACCCAGTACTTC. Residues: CASTLPGSETQYF.

The CDR3 nucleotides are TGTGCCATCAGTGAAACAGGGGGCGACTATGGCTACACCTTC. The encoded protein is CAISETGGDYGYTF. V and J are TRBV10-3 and TRBJ1-2; 9 nucleotides agree with TRBD1. The V gene end was trimmed by 3 bases and the J gene end by 3 bases; junction bases not matched to a gene: 2. This CDR3 spans 14 amino acids. Per germline, CDR1 ENHRY and CDR2 SYGVKD.

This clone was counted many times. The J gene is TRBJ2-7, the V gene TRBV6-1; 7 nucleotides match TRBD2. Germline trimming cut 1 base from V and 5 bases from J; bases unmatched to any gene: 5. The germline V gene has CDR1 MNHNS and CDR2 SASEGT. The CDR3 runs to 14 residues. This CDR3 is CASSEGEGSDEQYF. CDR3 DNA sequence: TGTGCCAGCAGTGAAGGGGAGGGTTCAGACGAGCAGTACTTC.

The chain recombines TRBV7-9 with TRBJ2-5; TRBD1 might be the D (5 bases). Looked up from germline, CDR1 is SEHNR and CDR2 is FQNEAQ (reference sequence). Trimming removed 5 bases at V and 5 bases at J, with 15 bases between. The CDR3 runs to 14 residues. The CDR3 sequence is CASSQDTPRETQYF. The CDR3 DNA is TGTGCCAGCAGCCAGGACACCCCAAGGGAGACCCAGTACTTC. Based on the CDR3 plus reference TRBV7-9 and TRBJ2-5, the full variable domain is DTGVSQNPRHKITKRGQNVTFRCDPISEHNRLYWYRQTLGQGPEFLTYFQNEAQLEKSRLLSDRFSAERPKGSFSTLEIQRTEQGDSAMYLCASSQDTPRETQYFGPGTRLLVL.

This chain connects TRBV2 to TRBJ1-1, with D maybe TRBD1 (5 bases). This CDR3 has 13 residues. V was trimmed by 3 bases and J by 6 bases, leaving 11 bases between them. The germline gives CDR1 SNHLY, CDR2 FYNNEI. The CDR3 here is CASSEGREAEAFF. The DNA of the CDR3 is TGTGCCAGCAGTGAGGGGCGGGAGGCTGAAGCTTTCTTT.

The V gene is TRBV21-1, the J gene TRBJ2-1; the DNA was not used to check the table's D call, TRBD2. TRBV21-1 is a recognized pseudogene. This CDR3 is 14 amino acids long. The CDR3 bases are TGTGCCAGCAGCAAAGTGGGGGGTTGGGATGAGCAGTTCTTC. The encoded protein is CASSKVGGWDEQFF.

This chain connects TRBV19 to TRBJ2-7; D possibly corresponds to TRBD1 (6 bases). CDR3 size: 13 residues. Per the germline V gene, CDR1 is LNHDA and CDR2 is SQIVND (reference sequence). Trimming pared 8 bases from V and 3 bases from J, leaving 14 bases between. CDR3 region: CASGKTDSYEQYF. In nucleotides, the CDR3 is TGTGCCAGTGGAAAGACGGACAGCTACGAGCAGTACTTC. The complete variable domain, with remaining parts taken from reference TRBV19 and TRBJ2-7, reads DGGITQSPKYLFRKEGQNVTLSCEQNLNHDAMYWYRQDPGQGLRLIYYSQIVNDFQKGDIAEGYSVSREKKESFPLTVTSAQKNPTAFYLCASGKTDSYEQYFGPGTRLTVT.

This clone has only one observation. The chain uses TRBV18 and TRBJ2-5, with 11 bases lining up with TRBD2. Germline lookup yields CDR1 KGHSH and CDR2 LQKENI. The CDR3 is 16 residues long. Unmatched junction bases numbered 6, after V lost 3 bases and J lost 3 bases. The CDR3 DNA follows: TGTGCCAGCTCACCGCCGGGACTAGCGGATGAAGAGACCCAGTACTTC. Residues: CASSPPGLADEETQYF. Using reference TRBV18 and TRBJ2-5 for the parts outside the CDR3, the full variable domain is NAGVMQNPRHLVRRRGQEARLRCSPMKGHSHVYWYRQLPEEGLKFMVYLQKENIIDESGMPKERFSAEFPKEGPSILRIQQVVRGDSAAYFCASSPPGLADEETQYFGPGTRLLVL.